This T cell receptor (beta chain) derives from a study of T cells in Graves' hyperthyroidism and ophthalmopathy. With V trimmed by 7 bases and J by 0 bases, 13 bases remained unmatched. This CDR3 region has 18 residues. The CDR3 regions of TCR beta were amplified from RNA transcripts. HTBI primers drove first-round RT-PCR of the TCR CDR3. TCRdb reprocessed the multiplex PCR reads via MiXCR and lists one record per CDR3 protein. The sample holds roughly 300,000 distinct CDR3 sequences, around 20% seen once. This clonotype has at least ten counts. This chain links TRBV12-3 or TRBV12-4 with TRBJ1-2; 11 bases are shared with TRBD1. Sequenced input: blood. The clonotype comes from a woman aged 45-59 years with Graves' hyperthyroidism. The CDR3: CASTYGRDRGLANYGYTF. CDR3 nucleotide sequence: TGTGCCAGCACTTACGGCCGGGACAGGGGGTTAGCTAACTATGGCTACACCTTC.